This entry lists 24 T cell receptor beta chains sequenced from one sample in a study of Ad26.COV2.S vaccination and SARS-CoV-2 variants. TCRdb keeps only in-frame clones here, not all; method: immunoSEQ multiplex PCR. This table has 300,000 to 400,000 clones, approximately 86% appearing once. Sample treatment: around 19 received Ad26.COV2.S at low or high dose, single or two shots; 5 received placebo; per-sample allocation not given. Day 63 after the first vaccine or placebo injection was the time point for sampling. Sequenced material: peripheral blood, taken in a trial of Ad26.COV2.S vaccine versus placebo. The receptors come from a person between 18 and 65 years old who received the Ad26.COV2.S COVID-19 vaccine or a placebo.

The chain recombines TRBV6-8 with TRBJ2-3, with 9 bases that match TRBD2. The CDR3 is made up of 19 amino acids. Germline V gives CDR1 MNHGY, CDR2 SAAAGT. V trimming: 6 bases; J trimming: 6 bases; junction bases outside the gene matches: 22. The DNA of the CDR3 is TGTGCCAGCAGATTCACCCACTCGGCTAGCGGGGTCGGGAGGGATACGCAGTATTTT. It specifies CASRFTHSASGVGRDTQYF.

In DNA form, the CDR3 reads TGTGCCAGCAGCCGAACAGGGACGGGTAATGAAAAACTGTTTTTT. Protein: CASSRTGTGNEKLFF. The rearrangement links TRBV5-4 to TRBJ1-4; D is perhaps TRBD1 (6 bases). The CDR3 contains 15 residues. From germline, CDR1 is SGHNT and CDR2 YYREEE (reference sequence). V was shortened by 4 bases and J by 4 bases, with 14 bases between the two germline ends. The full variable domain, completed using reference TRBV5-4 and TRBJ1-4, is ETGVTQSPTHLIKTRGQQVTLRCSSQSGHNTVSWYQQALGQGPQFIFQYYREEENGRGNFPPRFSGLQFPNYSSELNVNALELDDSALYLCASSRTGTGNEKLFFGSGTQLSVL.

The chain joins TRBV5-5 to TRBJ2-7; D may be TRBD1 (5 bases). Germline CDR1 is SGHKS and CDR2 is YYEKEE (reference sequence). The V end was cut by 4 bases, the J end by 3 bases, with 17 bases between. The CDR3 contains 15 residues. The CDR3 loop is CASSHPGQARYEQYF. CDR3 DNA sequence: TGTGCCAGCAGCCATCCCGGACAAGCACGCTACGAGCAGTACTTC.

The chain recombines TRBV10-3 with TRBJ1-2; 11 positions agree with TRBD1. Losses at the gene ends were 5 bases for V and 4 bases for J; bases not matched to a gene: 6. This CDR3 region has 15 residues. The germline CDR1 and CDR2 sequences are ENHRY and SYGVKD. The CDR3 DNA sequence: TGTGCCATCAGTATCGGGACAGGGGGTAGCTATGGCTACACCTTC. Encoded protein: CAISIGTGGSYGYTF.

The V call is TRBV5-1, the J call TRBJ2-6, with a weak D call TRBD2 (5 bases). CDR1 SGHRS and CDR2 YFSETQ come from the germline V gene. There are 15 residues in the CDR3. Trimming removed 0 bases from V and 1 base from J, with 5 bases in between. The CDR3 DNA sequence: TGCGCCAGCAGCTTGGGGACTTCTGGGGCCAACGTCCTGACTTTC. This encodes CASSLGTSGANVLTF.

The gene calls are TRBV5-1 and TRBJ2-7, with 7 bases identical to TRBD1. Germline V gene data show CDR1 as SGHRS and CDR2 as YFSETQ. The V segment lost 0 bases and the J segment 7 bases; nucleotides outside the gene matches: 10. This CDR3 comprises 15 residues. CDR3 sequence reads: CASSLAQGDWFEQYF. The CDR3 nucleotides are TGCGCCAGCAGCTTGGCGCAGGGGGATTGGTTTGAGCAGTACTTC.

This clone has a handful of counts. V is TRBV5-1 and J is TRBJ1-2; D remains ambiguous. The CDR3 runs to 15 residues. In germline, CDR1 is SGHRS, CDR2 YFSETQ. V gave up 4 bases and J gave up 7 bases, with 20 bases separating them. Here the CDR3 DNA reads TGCGCCAGCAGCCCCGGGCCCCTGCTTCTAGGTGGCTACACCTTC. Its translation: CASSPGPLLLGGYTF.

CDR3 sequence (DNA): TGTGCCAGCAGCTTAGTACTAACTAGCGAGAGCTACAATGAGCAGTTCTTC. It is translated as CASSLVLTSESYNEQFF. This chain uses TRBV7-2 with TRBJ2-1, with 7 bases fitting TRBD2. Germline lookup yields CDR1 SGHTA and CDR2 FQGNSA. J was trimmed by 3 bases and V by 1 base; bases with no gene match: 9. The CDR3 extends over 17 amino acids.

This clone has a handful of counts. The CDR3 region is CASRTDTYTF. The CDR3 DNA sequence: TGTGCCAGTAGGACAGATACCTACACCTTC. The rearrangement links TRBV19 to TRBJ1-2, with a tentative D call TRBD1 (5 bases). CDR1 and CDR2 from the germline V gene are LNHDA and SQIVND (reference sequence). V was clipped by 6 bases and J by 10 bases, with 9 bases between them. This CDR3 is 10 amino acids long.

The J gene is TRBJ1-5, the V gene TRBV7-9; 9 positions agree with TRBD1. The CDR3 loop spans 15 amino acids. CDR1 SEHNR and CDR2 FQNEAQ come from the germline V gene (reference sequence). J lost 4 bases, V lost 5 bases, and 6 bases had no gene match. As DNA, the CDR3 is TGTGCCAGCAGCAACTCTGGGACAGGGAATCAGCCCCAGCATTTT. Translating it yields CASSNSGTGNQPQHF.

This chain uses TRBV20-1 with TRBJ2-7; D is unclear. The CDR3 consists of 11 residues. The V gene's germline CDR1 is DFQATT and CDR2 SNEGSKA (reference sequence). Between the trimmed V and J ends, which lost 6 bases and 5 bases, there was a span of 11 bases. In nucleotides, the CDR3 is TGCAGTGCCAGACTCCACGACGAGCAGTACTTC. Protein: CSARLHDEQYF.

The rearrangement joins TRBV19 to TRBJ1-4; D possibly corresponds to TRBD1 (6 bases). This CDR3 has 15 amino acids. The germline V gene has CDR1 LNHDA and CDR2 SQIVND (reference sequence). V lost 6 bases, J lost 5 bases, and 16 bases lay in between. The CDR3 protein is CASRKPGGGNEKLFF. The CDR3 coding sequence is TGTGCCAGTAGGAAGCCTGGAGGGGGAAATGAAAAACTGTTTTTT.

The CDR3 nucleotides are TGCAGCGTTGAGAGGATTAGGACTGAAGCTTTCTTT. Residues: CSVERIRTEAFF. The rearrangement uses TRBV29-1 and TRBJ1-1; the D is unclear. The V and J ends lost 3 bases and 5 bases respectively, with 10 bases between them. This CDR3 is built from 12 residues. Per the germline V gene, CDR1 is SQVTM and CDR2 is ANQGSEA.

The genes are TRBV15 and TRBJ1-1; possible D gene TRBD1, 5 bases. The CDR3 is 18 amino acids. Germline V lookup: CDR1 LNHNV, CDR2 YYDKDF (reference sequence). V lost 0 bases and J 1 base, leaving 18 bases between the germline ends. CDR3 amino acids: CATSRDSFAGRENTEAFF. The CDR3 DNA reads TGTGCCACCAGCAGAGACTCCTTCGCGGGACGGGAGAACACTGAAGCTTTCTTT. Full variable domain (remainder filled in from reference TRBV15 and TRBJ1-1): DAMVIQNPRYQVTQFGKPVTLSCSQTLNHNVMYWYQQKSSQAPKLLFHYYDKDFNNEADTPDNFQSRRPNTSFCFLDIRSPGLGDTAMYLCATSRDSFAGRENTEAFFGQGTRLTVV.

This chain links TRBV7-2 with TRBJ1-2; D unclear. The CDR3 has 17 residues. Trimming took 3 bases from V and 1 from J, leaving 18 bases between them. Per germline, CDR1 SGHTA and CDR2 FQGNSA. The CDR3 region is CASSFHQLPGSNYGYTF. CDR3 coding DNA: TGTGCCAGCAGCTTCCACCAACTTCCCGGGAGTAACTATGGCTACACCTTC.

This clone was detected only once. The chain is built from TRBV18 and TRBJ2-7; 11 bases map to TRBD2. Germline-derived CDR1 and CDR2 are KGHSH and LQKENI. This CDR3 contains 15 residues. Germline trimming cut 4 bases from V and 0 bases from J; bases unmatched to any gene: 2. CDR3 sequence reads: CASSQGTSGSYEQYF. The CDR3, as DNA: TGTGCCAGCTCACAAGGGACTAGCGGCTCCTACGAGCAGTACTTC.

The CDR3 loop is CASSQERGGGVLFEQYF. CDR3 bases: TGCGCCAGCAGCCAAGAGCGGGGAGGGGGAGTTCTCTTTGAGCAGTACTTC. This chain uses TRBV4-3 with TRBJ2-7, with D possibly being TRBD2 (7 bases). Germline CDR1 reads LGHNA; CDR2 reads YSLEER. Trimming stripped 0 bases from V and 7 bases from J, with 22 bases between. This CDR3 comprises 17 residues.

The chain combines TRBV12-3 or TRBV12-4 with TRBJ2-1; D gene uncertain. Trimming took 3 bases from V and 10 from J, leaving 7 bases between them. This CDR3 is built from 11 residues. The CDR3 DNA reads TGTGCCAGCAGTTTGCGTTACGAGCAGTTCTTC. Residues: CASSLRYEQFF.

The chain employs TRBV2 and TRBJ2-5; 7 bases are shared with TRBD2. CDR1 and CDR2 (germline): SNHLY, FYNNEI. Losses at the gene ends were 4 bases for V and 3 bases for J; bases not matched to a gene: 5. The CDR3 loop spans 14 amino acids. For the CDR3, the DNA is TGTGCCAGCAGTGTACCTAGCGGAAAAGAGACCCAGTACTTC. Translating gives CASSVPSGKETQYF.

CDR3 DNA: TGTGCCAGTAGTAACCCGCCGGGCAGGGGAAACACCGGGGAGCTGTTTTTT. It is translated as CASSNPPGRGNTGELFF. The J gene is TRBJ2-2, the V gene TRBV19; perhaps TRBD1 as D (6 bases). Germline V lookup: CDR1 LNHDA, CDR2 SQIVND (reference sequence). V was clipped by 4 bases and J by 2 bases, with 17 bases between them. This CDR3 has 17 amino acids.

The V gene is TRBV3-1 (or the pseudogene TRBV3-2), the J gene TRBJ2-1, with TRBD2 as a possible D gene (6 bases). This CDR3 is 15 amino acids long. Germline assignment: CDR1 LGHDT and CDR2 YNNKEL (reference sequence). The V end was cut by 4 bases, the J end by 5 bases, with 15 bases between. The CDR3 bases are TGTGCCAGCAGCCTGGACTATTCCAGCAACAATGAGCAGTTCTTC. Translated, it gives CASSLDYSSNNEQFF.

The chain links TRBV27 to TRBJ2-3; tentatively, D is TRBD1 (5 bases). The V and J ends lost 5 bases and 2 bases respectively, with 11 bases between them. The germline V gene encodes CDR1 MNHEY and CDR2 SMNVEV (reference sequence). The CDR3 extends over 14 amino acids. DNA of the CDR3: TGTGCCAGCAGTAGGCAGGGATCCACAGATACGCAGTATTTT. Its translation: CASSRQGSTDTQYF.

The CDR3 nucleotides are TGCAGCGGGGGGGGGCTCCCCCAAGGCTACACCTTC. Translated, it gives CSGGGLPQGYTF. This chain joins TRBV29-1 and TRBJ1-2, with a weak D call TRBD1 (6 bases). Trimming removed 7 bases from V and 8 bases from J, with 17 bases in between. Germline CDR1 is SQVTM and CDR2 is ANQGSEA. This CDR3 comprises 12 residues.

The chain carries TRBV15 and TRBJ1-1, with TRBD1 identical over 12 bases. Germline V gives CDR1 LNHNV, CDR2 YYDKDF (reference sequence). The V segment lost 9 bases and the J segment 4 bases; nucleotides outside the gene matches: 6. CDR3 length: 14 residues. CDR3 coding DNA: TGTGCCACTCGGGACAGGGGGCGAAGCACTGAAGCTTTCTTT. Its translation: CATRDRGRSTEAFF.